The T cell receptor beta chain under discussion was sequenced for a study of cytomegalovirus exposure and HLA in healthy donors (dated by TCRdb to the late 2010s). About the study as a whole: An earlier analysis of some 500 of the donors reported more than 250 Gb of sequence data and roughly 100 million unique TCR beta sequences from some 180 million T cells. HLA typing included class I and class II loci at four-digit resolution. About five DR-DQ haplotypes were treated as single units for association and clustering because of strong linkage in the cohort. Alongside the repertoire data, information on donor age, sex, ethnicity and CMV serostatus was compiled. The study used immunosequencing to profile the T cell repertoires of about 670 subjects and linked those repertoires to cytomegalovirus serostatus. An earlier analysis of roughly 580 of the donors used high-throughput TCR beta sequencing to judge whether each TCR beta V gene segment behaved as functional or pseudogenic. A later genetic analysis took genome-wide SNP genotypes for about three fifths of the 666 donors and used that subset as a discovery cohort. Among the roughly 430 genotyped donors, around 81% belonged to the genetic ancestry cluster associated with self-reported Caucasian donors. The number of donors typed differed by locus, with about 629-640 for A, B, C, DRB1 and DQB1, over 500 for DQA1, 600 to 610 for DPA1, and 450 to 480 for DPB1. A later analysis re-analyzed previously published TCR beta repertoires from roughly 690 donors and added high-resolution HLA genotyping to study TCR occurrence patterns. The study combined high-throughput TCR immunosequencing, statistical association of individual TCRs with disease status, and machine learning to predict cytomegalovirus infection status. Across approximately 420 genotyped donors of the cohort, an average of approximately 220,000 unique TCR beta nucleotide sequences per donor were sequenced, and 15% to 20% of those sequences were non-productive. All discovery cohort repertoires had been generated on a single sequencing platform. Rather than drawing on any new phenotypic data, the later analysis identified candidate immune exposures from TCR beta sequences and the way those sequences occurred across donors. A separate validation cohort of 100 to 150 different subjects was used in addition to the roughly 700-subject first cohort. Approximately 300 gigabases of sequencing data and 91 million or so unique TCR sequences made up an early release that covered 500 to 650 HLA-typed donors. The study aimed to test whether signatures of past pathogen exposure could be identified by cataloging public T cell receptors.

The library was generated by the immunoSEQ multiplex PCR assay. For the multiplex PCR, a mixture combining 60 forward primers for TCR Vbeta segments and 13 reverse primers for TCR Jbeta segments was used. A multiplex PCR assay on genomic DNA amplified the CDR3 region of rearranged TCR beta genes. Amplified TCR beta libraries were sequenced as 87-base-pair reads on the Illumina HiSeq System. Concerning the study's data processing: A later analysis tallied about 77 million unique TCR beta chains across the 700 or so repertoires, and about 10 million of those chains were shared by two or more donors. A nearest-neighbor algorithm error-corrected the raw reads and collapsed the reads into unique sequences, merging closely related sequences to remove PCR and sequencing errors. To assign V, D and J gene segments, CDR3 sequences were aligned to IMGT reference sequences. For a sequence to be retained, a match of at least six nucleotides was required to both a V gene segment and a J gene segment. A rearrangement counted as productive if the CDR3 had no stop codons and remained in frame with V and J, and every other rearrangement counted as non-productive. CDR3 was defined by IMGT convention, running from the second conserved V-encoded cysteine to the conserved J-encoded phenylalanine. In an earlier analysis of more than 550 of the donors, sequences lacking an unambiguous match to a single V gene segment were excluded. An earlier analysis of about 600 of the donors called V segments functional above 56.7% productive rearrangements and segregating when the between-donor standard deviation exceeded 5%. A statistical classification framework was built to diagnose cytomegalovirus status from the catalog of TCR beta chain sequences. In a later analysis, V and J genes were assigned by comparing TCR nucleotide sequences against IMGT/GENE-DB human TR gene sequences. In a later analysis, CDR3 sequences and most-parsimonious VDJ recombination scenarios were assigned using the TCRdist pipeline. In a later analysis, each TCR beta chain was defined by its CDR3 amino acid sequence together with its V-gene family, and reads without a unique V-gene family were excluded. As a way to deal with suspected cross-contamination and a sequencing artifact, a later analysis dropped approximately 590 nucleotide sequences that were highly shared and had low generation probability. A later analysis calculated a clonal expansion index for each public chain from normalized within-repertoire ranks of inferred template counts. A later analysis computed generation probabilities with a VDJ recombination model fitted to out-of-frame rearrangements, and checked the results against IGoR. In a later analysis, TCR-TCR, TCR-HLA and TCR-CMV co-occurrence was scored with hypergeometric tests, and a repertoire-size bias correction was applied to TCR pairs. To estimate false discovery rates, a later analysis permuted the HLA or CMV assignments 20 times. In a later analysis, co-occurring TCRs were grouped with DBSCAN, and TCRdist sequence similarity was added when clustering was performed within HLA-allele-positive subsets. Co-occurrence clustering excluded repertoires with fewer than 30,000 or more than 120,000 public chains, plus five with anomalous nucleotide sharing. TCRdb obtained this table from immuneACCESS and retained in-frame rearrangements with V and J assigned. These tables miss some clones; where compared with another copy, unresolved V genes account for less than half of the shortfall, and the remainder is unexplained. That table is the source of V, J and clone size, and D and trimming were worked out from the DNA. In all, the sample holds 200,000 to 250,000 clones, and about 80% of those were seen once. The ten largest clones take up around 8.6% of the sample.

In total, fewer than 750 healthy bone marrow donors made up the cohort. All cohort members were sampled while nominally healthy, although unrecorded immune exposures were likely present. The donor tested CMV seropositive, placing the donor among the roughly 300 seropositive members of the cohort. A peripheral blood sample was collected from each donor, and TCR beta sequencing was performed on peripheral blood mononuclear cells. The Qiagen DNeasy Blood Extraction Kit was used to extract genomic DNA from the blood cell samples. What the study reported, not specific to this receptor: Correlated functional status among segregating V segments might be attributable to linkage disequilibrium, but an unknown experimental factor could not be ruled out. In a later genetic analysis, fewer N-insertions in productive TCRs were reported among donors in an Asian-associated ancestry cluster than the roughly 700-donor mean. In a later analysis, TCR association rates were found to vary across HLA loci, with the most associated TCRs seen for DRB1 alleles and the fewest for HLA-C alleles. Compared with equally common non-associated chains, HLA-associated TCR beta chains in a later analysis were more clonally expanded and had lower generation probabilities. A further reported finding was that TCR beta sequences accurately predicted the HLA-A and HLA-B alleles for most subjects in the first cohort. In an earlier analysis of approximately 590 of the donors, most TCR beta V segments appeared in productive rearrangements about 87% or about 30% of the time, broadly matching IMGT annotations. Most TCR sequences were seen in very few donors, while some public TCRs were found in many individuals. V-gene and J-gene trimming of TCR beta chains was associated with a missense DCLRE1C variant in a later genetic analysis, and the association was replicated in an independent cohort. A cluster of highly shared sequence variants was judged likely to represent a technical artifact of the sequencing pipeline. Cytomegalovirus status was reported to be diagnosed by the classifier with high specificity and sensitivity in both the original and validation cohorts. CMV serostatus was the only immune exposure information available for the cohort. It was suggested by the authors that the approach could potentially be generalized to other disease states and immunological phenotypes. The study listed 170 or so TCR beta chains as associated with cytomegalovirus. Most CMV-associated TCR beta chains appeared to be HLA-restricted in a later analysis, and the HLA associations seemed to be driven largely by CMV exposure. When HLA alleles, especially DR and DQ, strongly co-occurred, attributing TCR associations to individual alleles was difficult. Presence/absence analyses assumed roughly uniform sequencing depth across donors, an assumption that may not hold. HLA typing was unavailable for some donors at each locus, so association tests used only the typed subset. Because counts were too low, seventeen rarely observed V segments, including chromosome 9 orphons, were excluded from the earlier analysis of several hundred of the donors. In a later analysis, several top co-occurrence clusters were reported to appear linked to parvovirus B19, influenza, CMV and Epstein-Barr virus. In vitro tests confirmed that a few of the cytomegalovirus-associated TCR beta chains recognize cytomegalovirus antigens. This cohort had only TCR beta chains sequenced, and the lack of alpha or paired-chain data limited which features could be detected. In a later analysis, about 17,000 TCR beta sequences were associated with specific HLA alleles at a false discovery rate of 0.05.

This clone has only a few counts. Its cognate antigen has yet to be identified. No much larger clonotype is one base removed from it; base qualities were not supplied. This TCR was recovered from a woman aged 55 to 70 in good health and CMV-seropositive. The specimen was PBMCs.

The CDR3 reads as follows: CASSLEHLTEAFF. The DNA sequence is as follows: TGTGCCAGCAGTTTAGAGCACCTCACTGAAGCTTTCTTT. The chain couples TRBV27 to TRBJ1-1; the D gene assignment is ambiguous. V drops 2 bases and J drops 4 bases, leaving 8 bases in between. The CDR3 contains 13 residues, cysteine and phenylalanine counted. CDR3 DNA only is kept here, 39 bases in frame from base 1. The germline V gene encodes CDR1 MNHEY and CDR2 SMNVEV (reference sequence).